Below, 20 T cell receptor beta chains from the same sample are listed, as sequenced in a study of blood T cell repertoires in COVID-19. Sequenced by immunoSEQ multiplex PCR; TCRdb stores in-frame clones only, minus some. The sample includes 250,000 to 300,000 clones, 86% of them seen just once. The specimen sequenced was peripheral blood. These receptors were obtained from a man aged 25-45 years with active or convalescent COVID-19.

In this sample, this clone turned up once. The rearrangement uses TRBV5-1 and TRBJ1-1; D is undetermined. CDR1 and CDR2 from the germline V gene are SGHRS and YFSETQ. The CDR3 covers 14 residues. V lost 0 bases and J 1 base, leaving 7 bases between the germline ends. CDR3 protein: CASSLELGNTEAFF. In DNA form, the CDR3 reads TGCGCCAGCAGCTTGGAACTTGGGAACACTGAAGCTTTCTTT.

J is TRBJ2-7 and V is TRBV9; tentatively, D is TRBD1 (6 bases). There are 14 residues in the CDR3. Trimming took 4 bases from V and 3 from J, leaving 14 bases between them. Germline V gene lookup returns CDR1 SGDLS and CDR2 YYNGEE. CDR3 DNA: TGTGCCAGCAGCCTCCGGGACACCATCTACGAGCAGTACTTC. Protein product: CASSLRDTIYEQYF.

The chain has TRBV25-1 and TRBJ2-7; a weak D match, TRBD1 (6 bases). CDR3 length: 12 amino acids. V lost 5 bases and J lost 4, with 9 bases in between. Germline loops: CDR1 MGHDK, CDR2 SYGVNS. CDR3: CASSKQGYEQYF. Here the CDR3 DNA reads TGTGCCAGCAGTAAACAGGGTTACGAGCAGTACTTC.

V and J are TRBV7-9 and TRBJ2-3; TRBD2 is a possible D gene (6 bases). V was clipped by 5 bases and J by 1 base, with 13 bases between them. Germline loops: CDR1 SEHNR, CDR2 FQNEAQ (reference sequence). The CDR3 length is 15 residues. CDR3 in amino acids: CASSARDWGTDTQYF. CDR3 bases: TGTGCCAGCAGCGCCCGGGACTGGGGCACAGATACGCAGTATTTT.

The rearrangement joins TRBV7-8 to TRBJ2-3; 8 bases are a match to TRBD2. The germline gives CDR1 SGHVS, CDR2 FQNEAQ. CDR3 length: 16 residues. V was clipped by 5 bases and J by 6 bases; unmatched bases: 13. CDR3 nucleotide sequence: TGTGCCAGCAGCCAGCCCGGGAGCGGGGGTCCGGATACGCAGTATTTT. This codes for CASSQPGSGGPDTQYF.

This sequence joins TRBV3-1 (or the pseudogene TRBV3-2) and TRBJ2-1; TRBD1 matches at 7 bases. V gave up 3 bases and J gave up 5 bases; unmatched junction bases: 7. Germline CDR1 and CDR2: LGHDT and YNNKEL (reference sequence). The CDR3 length is 15 residues. CDR3 region: CASSHTGDPHNEQFF. DNA of the CDR3: TGTGCCAGCAGCCATACAGGGGATCCACACAATGAGCAGTTCTTC.

The chain employs TRBV19 and TRBJ1-5; possibly TRBD1 for D (5 bases). V dropped 3 bases and J dropped 0 bases, with 9 bases sitting between them. The CDR3 has 15 residues. From germline, CDR1 is LNHDA and CDR2 SQIVND (reference sequence). The CDR3 DNA follows: TGTGCCAGTAGTATGGACACATATAGCAATCAGCCCCAGCATTTT. Encoded protein: CASSMDTYSNQPQHF. The entire variable domain, with the rest obtained from reference TRBV19 and TRBJ1-5, is as follows: DGGITQSPKYLFRKEGQNVTLSCEQNLNHDAMYWYRQDPGQGLRLIYYSQIVNDFQKGDIAEGYSVSREKKESFPLTVTSAQKNPTAFYLCASSMDTYSNQPQHFGDGTRLSIL.

The rearrangement joins TRBV30 to TRBJ2-3, with 12 bases matching TRBD2. The CDR3 has 17 amino acids. The J segment lost 5 bases and the V segment lost 0 bases, leaving 9 bases of the junction unmatched. Germline V gene data show CDR1 as GTSNPN and CDR2 as SVGIG (reference sequence). CDR3 coding DNA: TGTGCCTGGAGTGTAGGGCTAGCGGGGGGGCCTGGAGATACGCAGTATTTT. This codes for CAWSVGLAGGPGDTQYF.

The chain has TRBV19 and TRBJ1-6, with no clear D. V lost 9 bases to trimming and J lost 5 bases, with 11 bases between them. There are 13 residues in the CDR3. Germline loops: CDR1 LNHDA, CDR2 SQIVND (reference sequence). The CDR3 region is CASPPRDNSPLHF. In DNA form, the CDR3 reads TGTGCCAGCCCTCCGAGGGATAATTCACCCCTCCACTTT. Using reference TRBV19 and TRBJ1-6 for the parts outside the CDR3, the full variable domain is DGGITQSPKYLFRKEGQNVTLSCEQNLNHDAMYWYRQDPGQGLRLIYYSQIVNDFQKGDIAEGYSVSREKKESFPLTVTSAQKNPTAFYLCASPPRDNSPLHFGNGTRLTVT.

The chain joins TRBV3-1 (or the pseudogene TRBV3-2) to TRBJ1-2; D ambiguous. V was clipped by 8 bases and J by 4 bases, with 11 bases between them. Germline V gives CDR1 LGHDT, CDR2 YNNKEL (reference sequence). There are 12 residues in the CDR3. The CDR3 region is CASGEGIYGYTF. CDR3 DNA sequence: TGTGCCAGCGGGGAGGGTATCTATGGCTACACCTTC.

This chain joins TRBV7-8 and TRBJ2-1; TRBD1 matches 7 bases. V was clipped by 4 bases and J by 8 bases; unmatched bases: 8. The germline V gene encodes CDR1 SGHVS and CDR2 FQNEAQ. CDR3 length: 14 residues. In nucleotides, the CDR3 is TGTGCCAGCAGCTCCGGGACAGAGGGCTATGAGCAGTTCTTC. Encoded protein: CASSSGTEGYEQFF.

The chain combines TRBV7-8 with TRBJ2-2; 12 bases match TRBD1. V dropped 4 bases and J dropped 4; count of bases not matched to a gene: 10. The CDR3 length is 18 residues. Germline V gene lookup returns CDR1 SGHVS and CDR2 FQNEAQ. The CDR3 DNA sequence: TGTGCCAGCAGCTCCGTGGGGACAGGGGGCGGTTTCACCGGGGAGCTGTTTTTT. Amino acids: CASSSVGTGGGFTGELFF.

The V gene is TRBV7-8, the J gene TRBJ2-7; possible D gene TRBD1, 5 bases. Looked up from germline, CDR1 is SGHVS and CDR2 is FQNEAQ. The CDR3 covers 14 residues. Between the trimmed V and J ends, which lost 5 bases and 1 base, there was a span of 12 bases. CDR3 nucleotide sequence: TGTGCCAGCAGCCAGACAGTAGTTTCCTACGAGCAGTACTTC. Amino acid sequence: CASSQTVVSYEQYF.

This rearrangement joins TRBV7-9 to TRBJ1-1, with D maybe TRBD1 (5 bases). CDR1 and CDR2 (germline): SEHNR, FQNEAQ (reference sequence). V was clipped by 5 bases and J by 1 base, with 17 bases between them. This CDR3 has 16 residues. The CDR3, as DNA: TGTGCCAGCAGCCCACAAGGAAGTCAGGGGAACACTGAAGCTTTCTTT. This codes for CASSPQGSQGNTEAFF.

The chain's CDR3 is CATSDTYGPQHF. For the CDR3, the DNA is TGTGCCACCAGTGACACATATGGGCCCCAGCATTTT. The V call is TRBV24-1, the J call TRBJ1-5; no firm D call. Germline CDR1 and CDR2: KGHDR and SFDVKD. The CDR3 extends over 12 amino acids. V was cut by 4 bases and J by 9 bases, with 9 bases left in between.

The gene calls are TRBV7-2 and TRBJ1-2; D unresolved. Germline V lookup: CDR1 SGHTA, CDR2 FQGNSA. V lost 5 bases to trimming and J lost 6 bases, with 19 bases between them. This CDR3 has 15 amino acids. CDR3 loop: CASSPSPSYQNGYTF. CDR3 DNA: TGTGCCAGCAGCCCATCCCCCAGTTATCAGAATGGCTACACCTTC.

In its sample, this clone was seen a few times. The CDR3, as DNA: TGTGCCAGCAGCCCGGGACAGGGAGACAATGAGCAGTTCTTC. Its protein is CASSPGQGDNEQFF. The chain links TRBV7-2 to TRBJ2-1, with 9 bases identical to TRBD1. Germline CDR1 reads SGHTA; CDR2 reads FQGNSA. With V trimmed by 5 bases and J by 5 bases, 4 bases remained unmatched. CDR3 length: 14 amino acids.

The chain combines TRBV30 with TRBJ1-5; no clear D. This CDR3 comprises 11 residues. Germline V CDR1 and CDR2: GTSNPN, SVGIG (reference sequence). Trimming stripped 3 bases from V and 6 bases from J, with 6 bases between. CDR3 amino acids: CAWSAGQPQHF. The DNA of the CDR3 is TGTGCCTGGAGCGCGGGTCAGCCCCAGCATTTT.

The chain joins TRBV6-5 to TRBJ1-1, with no clear D. The V end was cut by 6 bases, the J end by 2 bases, with 13 bases between. The CDR3 is 14 amino acids. Germline assignment: CDR1 MNHEY and CDR2 SVGAGI. This CDR3 is CASRSERPNTEAFF. The CDR3 DNA reads TGTGCCAGCAGAAGCGAGCGACCAAACACTGAAGCTTTCTTT.

The chain has TRBV5-4 and TRBJ1-1; 12 bases match TRBD1. Germline V gives CDR1 SGHNT, CDR2 YYREEE (reference sequence). The CDR3 is 15 residues long. V shed 1 base and J 4 bases; nucleotides not matched to a gene: 2. DNA of the CDR3: TGTGCCAGCAGCTTGAAGGGACAGGGGGCCACTGAAGCTTTCTTT. This encodes CASSLKGQGATEAFF.